A single sample is the source of the 24 T cell receptor beta chains below, sequenced in a study of vaccination and CD4 T cells after COVID-19. CD4+ T cells that had been cultured provided DNA sequenced with the Oncomine TCR Beta short-read assay. TCRdb reprocessed the PCR reads with MiXCR, giving one entry per CDR3 protein. Here the sample spans about 14,000 distinct CDR3 sequences, 20% to 25% being singletons. These receptors have no known antigen. Noted treatment: approximately nine-day PBMC culture with coronavirus spike peptide pools or control peptides (ViraFEST assay). Sequenced sample: cultured CD4+ T cells from blood. These TCRs come from a human donor with COVID-19.

This chain links TRBV23-1 with TRBJ2-5; possible D gene TRBD2, 5 bases. TRBV23-1 falls under the ORF class, with uncertain function. This CDR3 comprises 16 residues. V was trimmed by 2 bases and J by 5 bases, leaving 18 bases between them. The CDR3 DNA is TGCGCCAGCAGTCAAACCCCGTACGGGAATTGGGAGACCCAGTACTTC. Amino acid sequence: CASSQTPYGNWETQYF.

In its sample, this clonotype ranks as medium-sized (0.01 to 0.1%). The chain is built from TRBV27 and TRBJ1-3, with D perhaps TRBD1 (5 bases). The germline V gene encodes CDR1 MNHEY and CDR2 SMNVEV (reference sequence). The CDR3 extends over 15 amino acids. V was pared by 5 bases and J by 0 bases, with 11 bases between. The chain's CDR3 is CASSIQATSGNTIYF. CDR3 nucleotide sequence: TGTGCCAGCAGTATACAGGCGACCTCTGGAAACACCATATATTTT.

This clonotype was seen only a few times. This sequence joins TRBV7-2 and TRBJ2-7; no reliable D call. The CDR3 has 14 amino acids. CDR1 and CDR2 from the germline V gene are SGHTA and FQGNSA. The V end was cut by 6 bases, the J end by 2 bases, with 14 bases between. The CDR3: CASSRGTRTYEQYF. The CDR3 DNA reads as TGTGCCAGCAGTCGAGGTACCAGAACCTACGAGCAGTACTTC.

This clonotype showed up just a few times. The chain has TRBV12-5 and TRBJ2-5; 9 bases are a match to TRBD1. With V trimmed by 6 bases and J by 4 bases, 3 bases remained unmatched. Germline loops: CDR1 LGHNT, CDR2 FRNRAP. CDR3 size: 13 residues. CDR3 nucleotides: TGTGCTAGTGGAGACAGGGGGTCAGAGACCCAGTACTTC. This translates into CASGDRGSETQYF.

This clonotype was observed a handful of times. V is TRBV18 and J is TRBJ1-1; D is ambiguous. The CDR3 extends over 16 amino acids. Between the trimmed V and J ends, which lost 3 bases and 0 bases, there was a span of 14 bases. CDR1 is KGHSH and CDR2 is LQKENI in the germline V gene. CDR3 sequence reads: CASSPLAPPLNTEAFF. The CDR3 nucleotides are TGTGCCAGCTCACCGTTGGCACCGCCTTTGAACACTGAAGCTTTCTTT.

The rearrangement uses TRBV4-3 and TRBJ2-3, with TRBD2 as a possible D gene (5 bases). The CDR3 totals 14 residues. The ends were cut back, 2 bases at V and 4 bases at J, with 10 bases in the middle. CDR1 and CDR2 from the germline V gene are LGHNA and YSLEER. CDR3 sequence (DNA): TGCGCCAGCAGCCAAAAGCTGGGAGCAGATACGCAGTATTTT. The encoded protein is CASSQKLGADTQYF.

This clonotype has just a few counts. The chain has TRBV7-2 and TRBJ1-6; D ambiguous. V gave up 2 bases and J gave up 11 bases, with 10 bases separating them. CDR1 and CDR2 from the germline V gene are SGHTA and FQGNSA. This CDR3 has 13 amino acids. The CDR3 region has the DNA TGTGCCAGCAGCTTACCGGCGGTAACACCCCTCCACTTT. It specifies CASSLPAVTPLHF.

This clonotype has more than one count but fewer than ten. The chain links TRBV29-1 to TRBJ2-7, with a weak D call TRBD2 (5 bases). Germline CDR1 SQVTM, CDR2 ANQGSEA. The CDR3 is 12 residues long. V was pared by 6 bases and J by 4 bases, with 13 bases between. CDR3 sequence: CSVEEALYEQYF. The DNA of the CDR3 is TGCAGCGTCGAGGAGGCTTTATACGAGCAGTACTTC.

Only a few counts were recorded for this clonotype. The V call is TRBV15, the J call TRBJ2-3; possible D gene TRBD2, 5 bases. V lost 0 bases, J lost 3 bases, and 13 bases lay in between. Germline CDR1 is LNHNV and CDR2 is YYDKDF (reference sequence). The CDR3 sequence is 16 residues long. CDR3 sequence: CATSRDEGGLTDTQYF. In DNA, the CDR3 is TGTGCCACCAGCAGAGATGAGGGCGGTCTGACAGATACGCAGTATTTT. The complete variable domain, with remaining parts taken from reference TRBV15 and TRBJ2-3, reads DAMVIQNPRYQVTQFGKPVTLSCSQTLNHNVMYWYQQKSSQAPKLLFHYYDKDFNNEADTPDNFQSRRPNTSFCFLDIRSPGLGDTAMYLCATSRDEGGLTDTQYFGPGTRLTVL.

The V gene is TRBV28, the J gene TRBJ2-7, with TRBD1 matching 9 bases. This CDR3 has 14 residues. V gave up 5 bases and J gave up 4 bases; unmatched junction bases: 6. Germline loops: CDR1 MDHEN, CDR2 SYDVKM. This CDR3 is CASSIPGQGYEQYF. In nucleotides, the CDR3 is TGTGCCAGCAGTATCCCGGGACAGGGTTACGAGCAGTACTTC.

The chain recombines TRBV10-2 with TRBJ2-3, with unresolved D. Trimming shortened V by 7 bases and J by 4 bases, and 6 bases separated the two germline ends. Germline CDR1 and CDR2: WSHSY and SAAADI. This CDR3 contains 11 residues. The CDR3: CASMAADTQYF. The DNA for the CDR3 is TGCGCCAGCATGGCAGCAGATACGCAGTATTTT.

For the CDR3, the DNA is TGTGCCAGCAGTGCCCAGACAGGGAACACTGAAGCTTTCTTT. It is translated as CASSAQTGNTEAFF. The rearrangement uses TRBV27 and TRBJ1-1, with D tentatively TRBD1 (6 bases). V dropped 5 bases and J dropped 1 base, with 11 bases sitting between them. CDR3 size: 14 residues. Germline assignment: CDR1 MNHEY and CDR2 SMNVEV (reference sequence).

This clonotype turned up a few times. The rearrangement joins TRBV2 to TRBJ1-5; no clear D gene. Trimming removed 4 bases from V and 2 bases from J, with 9 bases in between. The CDR3 length is 14 residues. In germline, CDR1 is SNHLY, CDR2 FYNNEI. The CDR3 is CASSVGLGNQPQHF. As DNA, the CDR3 is TGTGCCAGCAGTGTTGGGTTGGGCAATCAGCCCCAGCATTTT.

There are a few counts of this clonotype. The V gene is TRBV4-1, the J gene TRBJ2-3; D unresolved. Germline CDR1 reads MGHRA; CDR2 reads YSYEKL. Trimming left V 0 bases short and J 8 bases short, with 6 bases between. This CDR3 contains 12 residues. The DNA of the CDR3 is TGCGCCAGCAGCCAAGATAAGGGTACGCAGTATTTT. Amino acids: CASSQDKGTQYF.

This clonotype was detected a few times. This chain connects TRBV2 to TRBJ2-2; no definite D call. Trimming left V 3 bases short and J 2 bases short, with 13 bases between. Germline V lookup: CDR1 SNHLY, CDR2 FYNNEI. The CDR3 is 16 residues long. The CDR3 bases are TGTGCCAGCAGTGAGACGAAACCAATCAACACCGGGGAGCTGTTTTTT. It yields the protein CASSETKPINTGELFF.

V usage is TRBV6-1 and J usage is TRBJ1-1, with D tentatively TRBD1 (6 bases). The germline CDR1 and CDR2 sequences are MNHNS and SASEGT. V shed 4 bases and J shed 1 base, with 13 bases lying between them. The CDR3 sequence is 15 residues long. The chain's CDR3 is CASSGQQGKNTEAFF. CDR3 in DNA: TGTGCCAGCAGTGGCCAACAGGGAAAGAACACTGAAGCTTTCTTT.

In this sample, this clonotype turned up a few times. The gene calls are TRBV7-2 and TRBJ2-5, with D possibly being TRBD2 (5 bases). The CDR3 runs 13 residues. Trimming pared 7 bases from V and 2 bases from J, leaving 11 bases between. Germline V lookup: CDR1 SGHTA, CDR2 FQGNSA. DNA for the CDR3: TGTGCCAGCACCGGGGAGCGACAAGAGACCCAGTACTTC. The encoded protein is CASTGERQETQYF.

This clonotype has only a few counts. V is TRBV7-9 and J is TRBJ2-2; 7 nucleotides align to TRBD1. CDR1 is SEHNR and CDR2 is FQNEAQ in the germline V gene (reference sequence). The CDR3 sequence is 15 residues long. Trimming removed 5 bases from V and 5 bases from J; junction bases left unmatched: 8. The DNA for the CDR3 is TGTGCCAGCAGCCCCGGGACAGCAAGGACCGGGGAGCTGTTTTTT. Its protein product is CASSPGTARTGELFF.

The rearrangement joins TRBV4-1 to TRBJ2-5; tentatively, D is TRBD2 (6 bases). Deletions cut 0 bases from V and 4 bases from J, with 15 bases between. The CDR3 sequence is 16 residues long. Germline V gene lookup returns CDR1 MGHRA and CDR2 YSYEKL. The CDR3 DNA follows: TGCGCCAGCAGCCAAGATACCGGAGCCGGGAGAGAGACCCAGTACTTC. It codes for CASSQDTGAGRETQYF.

This clonotype was recorded only once. V gene TRBV5-6 combines with J gene TRBJ1-6; no clear D gene. Trimming removed 2 bases at V and 1 base at J, with 7 bases between. This CDR3 spans 15 amino acids. Looked up from germline, CDR1 is SGHDT and CDR2 is YYEEEE. CDR3 residues: CASSFRVSYNSPLHF. CDR3 DNA: TGTGCCAGCAGCTTCCGGGTTTCCTATAATTCACCCCTCCACTTT.

This clonotype turned up a few times. The chain has TRBV5-6 and TRBJ1-6; the D is unclear. Germline V gene sequence: CDR1 SGHDT, CDR2 YYEEEE. The CDR3 sequence is 14 residues long. V was clipped by 2 bases and J by 2 bases, with 5 bases between them. The CDR3 nucleotides read TGTGCCAGCAGCTTTGACCCCTATAATTCACCCCTCCACTTT. Protein product: CASSFDPYNSPLHF.

Regarding this clonotype: A read error may account for a junction end that differs from germline. The CDR3 bases are TGCGCCAGCAGCCGTTATCCCGGGACTAGCGGGTCAGAGACGCAGTATTTT. This encodes CASSRYPGTSGSETQYF. This chain links TRBV5-1 with TRBJ2-3, with 12 bases aligning to TRBD2. This CDR3 region has 17 residues. Germline assignment: CDR1 SGHRS and CDR2 YFSETQ.

The chain combines TRBV9 with TRBJ2-4; weak D call: TRBD1 (5 bases). In germline, CDR1 is SGDLS, CDR2 YYNGEE. The germline V and J ends were trimmed by 3 bases and 7 bases, with 11 bases remaining between them. The CDR3 contains 13 residues. The CDR3 sequence is CASSGRGRNIQYF. CDR3 DNA: TGTGCCAGCAGCGGTAGGGGTAGGAACATTCAGTACTTC. The variable domain in full, with the rest retrieved from reference TRBV9 and TRBJ2-4, is DSGVTQTPKHLITATGQRVTLRCSPRSGDLSVYWYQQSLDQGLQFLIQYYNGEERAKGNILERFSAQQFPDLHSELNLSSLELGDSALYFCASSGRGRNIQYFGAGTRLSVL.

This clonotype has more than one count but fewer than ten. The V gene is TRBV27, the J gene TRBJ2-3, with 12 bases that match TRBD2. The CDR3 consists of 17 residues. Germline trimming cut 4 bases from V and 1 base from J; bases unmatched to any gene: 6. The germline CDR1 and CDR2 sequences are MNHEY and SMNVEV (reference sequence). The CDR3 protein is CASSSPTSGGGTDTQYF. CDR3 coding DNA: TGTGCCAGCAGTTCCCCGACTAGCGGGGGCGGCACAGATACGCAGTATTTT.